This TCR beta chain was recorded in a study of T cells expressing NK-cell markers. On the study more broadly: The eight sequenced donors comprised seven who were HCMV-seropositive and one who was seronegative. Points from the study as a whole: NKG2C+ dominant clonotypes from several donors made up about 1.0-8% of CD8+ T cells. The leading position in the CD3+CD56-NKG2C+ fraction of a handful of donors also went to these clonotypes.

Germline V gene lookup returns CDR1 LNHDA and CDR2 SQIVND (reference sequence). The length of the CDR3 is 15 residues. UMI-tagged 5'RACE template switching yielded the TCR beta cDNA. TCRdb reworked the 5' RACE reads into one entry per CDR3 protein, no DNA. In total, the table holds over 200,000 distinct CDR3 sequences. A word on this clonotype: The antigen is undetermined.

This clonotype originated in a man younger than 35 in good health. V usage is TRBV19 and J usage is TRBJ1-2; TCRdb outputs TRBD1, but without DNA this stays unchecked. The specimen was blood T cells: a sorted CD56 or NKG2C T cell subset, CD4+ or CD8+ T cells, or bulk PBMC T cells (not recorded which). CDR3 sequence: CASSPRTGSNYGYTF. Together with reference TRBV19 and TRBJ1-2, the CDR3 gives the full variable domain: DGGITQSPKYLFRKEGQNVTLSCEQNLNHDAMYWYRQDPGQGLRLIYYSQIVNDFQKGDIAEGYSVSREKKESFPLTVTSAQKNPTAFYLCASSPRTGSNYGYTFGSGTRLTVV.